The source of this T cell receptor beta chain is a study of blood T cells in healthy people across ages. Combining a sample-barcoded 5' primer with a J-beta primer mix, a second PCR ran for about 7 to 12 cycles. TCRdb reanalysed the 5' RACE reads using MiXCR and keeps one entry per CDR3 protein. The data show about 570,000 distinct CDR3 sequences, 25% to 35% seen once. The CDR3 is made up of 14 amino acids. Germline assignment: CDR1 DFQATT and CDR2 SNEGSKA (reference sequence). These data also formed part of another study, on T cells of mothers and their children. That source adds: Researchers report slightly higher, though non-significant, overlap in related mother-child pairs than in unrelated pairs.

The V gene is TRBV20-1, the J gene TRBJ2-5; no clear D gene. The J call may be mistaken, given a closer DNA end match to TRBJ2-1. Sequencing input: blood. This TCR was sampled from a boy aged 2-9 years in good health. The CDR3 bases are TGCAGTGCTCCCGTCTCCAGACTTTACAATGAGCAGTTCTTC. As protein: CSAPVSRLYNEQFF.